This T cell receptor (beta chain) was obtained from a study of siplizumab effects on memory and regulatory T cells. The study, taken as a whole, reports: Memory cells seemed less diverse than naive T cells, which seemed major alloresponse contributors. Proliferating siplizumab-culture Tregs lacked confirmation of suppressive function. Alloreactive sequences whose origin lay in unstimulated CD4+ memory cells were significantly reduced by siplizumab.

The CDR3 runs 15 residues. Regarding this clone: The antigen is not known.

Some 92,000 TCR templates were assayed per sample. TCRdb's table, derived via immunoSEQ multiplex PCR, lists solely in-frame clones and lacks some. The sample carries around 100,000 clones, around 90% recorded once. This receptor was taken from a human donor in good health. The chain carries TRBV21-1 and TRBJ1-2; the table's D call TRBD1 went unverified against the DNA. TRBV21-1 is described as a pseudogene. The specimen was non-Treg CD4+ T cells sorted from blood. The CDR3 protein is CASSSSTGQVYGYTF. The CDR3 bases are TGTGCCAGCAGCAGTTCCACGGGACAGGTCTATGGCTACACCTTC.